What follows are 20 T cell receptor beta chains derived from one specimen sequenced in a study of Ad26.COV2.S vaccination and SARS-CoV-2 variants. Only in-frame clones appear in the TCRdb table, and some are missing; sequencing was by immunoSEQ multiplex PCR. The sample carries about 400,000 clones, about nine tenths recorded once. Stated treatment: about 20 received Ad26.COV2.S at low or high dose, single or two shots; a few received placebo; per-sample allocation not given. Each sample was drawn 63 days after the first injection (of vaccine or placebo). The sample in question was peripheral blood, obtained in a trial of Ad26.COV2.S vaccine versus placebo. The receptors shown here come from a person between 18 and 59 years old who received the Ad26.COV2.S COVID-19 vaccine or a placebo.

V usage is TRBV6-2 or TRBV6-3 and J usage is TRBJ2-2, with a tentative D call TRBD2 (6 bases). V lost 2 bases, J lost 3 bases, and 22 bases lay in between. This CDR3 comprises 19 residues. Germline V gene sequence: CDR1 MNHEY, CDR2 SVGEGT. CDR3 nucleotide sequence: TGTGCCAGCAGTTACCAAACCCGGCCGCGGGACTGGGACACCGGGGAGCTGTTTTTT. It codes for CASSYQTRPRDWDTGELFF.

This clone was seen just once. J is TRBJ2-2 and V is TRBV15, with unresolved D. Germline assignment: CDR1 LNHNV and CDR2 YYDKDF (reference sequence). The ends were cut back, 0 bases at V and 6 bases at J, with 14 bases in the middle. CDR3 length: 16 residues. CDR3 residues: CATSRDSSTYAGELFF. The CDR3 DNA reads as TGTGCCACCAGCAGAGATTCCTCAACCTACGCCGGGGAGCTGTTTTTT.

V and J are TRBV5-6 and TRBJ2-7; a possible D gene is TRBD1 (6 bases). The V and J ends lost 1 base and 0 bases respectively, with 14 bases between them. Germline CDR1 SGHDT, CDR2 YYEEEE. This CDR3 region has 16 residues. CDR3: CASSLIDRLNSYEQYF. The CDR3 DNA reads as TGTGCCAGCAGCTTGATCGACAGGCTGAACTCCTACGAGCAGTACTTC.

This chain uses TRBV24-1 with TRBJ2-7; 7 positions agree with TRBD1. V gave up 0 bases and J gave up 7 bases; unmatched junction bases: 2. Germline V gene data show CDR1 as KGHDR and CDR2 as SFDVKD. The CDR3 covers 13 residues. CDR3 residues: CATSDLTGEEQYF. The CDR3 DNA reads TGTGCCACCAGTGATTTGACAGGGGAAGAGCAGTACTTC.

As concerns this clone: The same CDR3 is also encoded by other DNA sequences in this sample. J is TRBJ1-6 and V is TRBV12-3 or TRBV12-4; D not resolved. The CDR3 is made up of 11 amino acids. V gave up 3 bases and J gave up 7 bases, with 1 base separating them. CDR3 region: CASSLNSPLHF. The CDR3 region has the DNA TGTGCCAGCAGTTTGAATTCACCCCTCCACTTT.

The chain couples TRBV4-1 to TRBJ2-2; 13 bases match TRBD2. The trim removed 4 bases at V and 8 bases at J, leaving 10 bases unmatched. This CDR3 spans 17 amino acids. Germline assignment: CDR1 MGHRA and CDR2 YSYEKL. The CDR3 DNA reads TGCGCCAGCAGCCTACAAACTAGCGGGAGGGCCGGTGGGGAGCTGTTTTTT. Translation gives CASSLQTSGRAGGELFF.

As DNA, the CDR3 is TGTGCCAGCAGTGGGGGGGGTGGCGAGCAGTACTTC. The encoded protein is CASSGGGGEQYF. This chain connects TRBV2 to TRBJ2-7, with TRBD2 matching over 7 bases. CDR1 and CDR2 (germline): SNHLY, FYNNEI. Germline trimming cut 4 bases from V and 6 bases from J; bases unmatched to any gene: 3. This CDR3 has 12 residues. Full variable domain (rest looked up from reference TRBV2 and TRBJ2-7): EPEVTQTPSHQVTQMGQEVILRCVPISNHLYFYWYRQILGQKVEFLVSFYNNEISEKSEIFDDQFSVERPDGSNFTLKIRSTKLEDSAMYFCASSGGGGEQYFGPGTRLTVT.

The V call is TRBV9, the J call TRBJ2-3; D is perhaps TRBD1 or TRBD2 (6 bases each). CDR3 length: 15 residues. CDR1 is SGDLS, CDR2 YYNGEE, per germline. Trimming removed 6 bases at V and 2 bases at J, with 16 bases between. The CDR3 reads CASTPRGEYTDTQYF. DNA for the CDR3: TGTGCCAGCACCCCAAGGGGGGAGTACACAGATACGCAGTATTTT.

V and J are TRBV5-1 and TRBJ1-3, with 10 positions matching TRBD1. Germline CDR1 is SGHRS and CDR2 is YFSETQ. This CDR3 has 16 amino acids. With V trimmed by 4 bases and J by 2 bases, 6 bases remained unmatched. CDR3 loop: CASSLGTGAAGNTIYF. The CDR3 bases are TGCGCCAGCAGCCTAGGGACAGGGGCGGCTGGAAACACCATATATTTT. Supplemented by reference TRBV5-1 and TRBJ1-3, the full variable domain reads KAGVTQTPRYLIKTRGQQVTLSCSPISGHRSVSWYQQTPGQGLQFLFEYFSETQRNKGNFPGRFSGRQFSNSRSEMNVSTLELGDSALYLCASSLGTGAAGNTIYFGEGSWLTVV.

V usage is TRBV10-3 and J usage is TRBJ2-5; D is perhaps TRBD1 (6 bases). Trimming stripped 11 bases from V and 4 bases from J, with 14 bases between. The CDR3 loop spans 12 amino acids. Germline-derived CDR1 and CDR2 are ENHRY and SYGVKD. CDR3: CASQGRGETQYF. CDR3 coding DNA: TGTGCCTCGCAGGGCAGGGGAGAGACCCAGTACTTC.

The J gene is TRBJ1-5, the V gene TRBV11-2; no definite D call. The CDR3 covers 14 residues. Germline V CDR1 and CDR2: SGHAT, FQNNGV. V was cut by 5 bases and J by 4 bases, with 12 bases left in between. Written as DNA, the CDR3 is TGTGCCAGCAGCCCGGGAATAGGGAATCAGCCCCAGCATTTT. It encodes CASSPGIGNQPQHF.

The genes are TRBV6-5 and TRBJ1-2; D gene unclear. V lost 0 bases and J 1 base, leaving 9 bases between the germline ends. The CDR3 sequence is 15 residues long. Germline V gene lookup returns CDR1 MNHEY and CDR2 SVGAGI. The DNA of the CDR3 is TGTGCCAGCAGTTACTCGAGCCTGGATAACTATGGCTACACCTTC. It yields the protein CASSYSSLDNYGYTF.

This sequence joins TRBV7-2 and TRBJ2-1; 8 positions match TRBD2. This CDR3 contains 15 residues. V dropped 1 base and J dropped 8; count of bases not matched to a gene: 7. Germline CDR1 reads SGHTA; CDR2 reads FQGNSA. The chain's CDR3 is CASSLGSGRGHEQFF. CDR3 in DNA: TGTGCCAGCAGCTTAGGGAGCGGGAGAGGCCATGAGCAGTTCTTC. Combining the CDR3 with reference TRBV7-2 and TRBJ2-1 gives the whole variable domain GAGVSQSPSNKVTEKGKDVELRCDPISGHTALYWYRQSLGQGLEFLIYFQGNSAPDKSGLPSDRFSAERTGGSVSTLTIQRTQQEDSAVYLCASSLGSGRGHEQFFGPGTRLTVL.

This clone was seen only once. The rearrangement joins TRBV7-2 to TRBJ1-5; D gene unclear. Trimming stripped 1 base from V and 4 bases from J, with 14 bases between. The CDR3 totals 16 residues. Germline V gives CDR1 SGHTA, CDR2 FQGNSA. This CDR3 reads CASSLEGWERNQPQHF. CDR3 DNA sequence: TGTGCCAGCAGCTTAGAAGGCTGGGAACGGAATCAGCCCCAGCATTTT.

The chain links TRBV4-2 to TRBJ2-1; TRBD1 aligns across 7 bases. The CDR3 totals 19 residues. CDR1 LGHNA and CDR2 YNFKEQ come from the germline V gene. V shed 0 bases, J shed 6 bases, and the junction held 17 bases outside the gene matches. In DNA, the CDR3 is TGTGCCAGCAGCCAAGATCGGGCAAGGGGCAGGGGGAGTCTCAATGAGCAGTTCTTC. Amino acids: CASSQDRARGRGSLNEQFF.

The chain combines TRBV30 with TRBJ2-7; no firm D call. V lost 0 bases, J lost 2 bases, and 11 bases lay in between. The CDR3 has 14 amino acids. CDR1 is GTSNPN and CDR2 is SVGIG in the germline V gene (reference sequence). The CDR3 sequence is CAWSVGPGTYEQYF. In DNA, the CDR3 is TGTGCCTGGAGTGTAGGTCCGGGTACCTACGAGCAGTACTTC.

The chain couples TRBV5-4 to TRBJ2-5, with TRBD2 as a possible D gene (7 bases). Germline values: CDR1 SGHNT, CDR2 YYREEE (reference sequence). V was pared by 4 bases and J by 5 bases, with 21 bases between. CDR3 length equals 16 residues. CDR3 in amino acids: CASSALTSLRGETQYF. DNA for the CDR3: TGTGCCAGCAGCGCCCTGACTAGCTTGAGGGGGGAGACCCAGTACTTC.

The J gene is TRBJ1-4, the V gene TRBV2; no clear D. Germline CDR1 and CDR2: SNHLY and FYNNEI. The CDR3 is 13 amino acids. The V and J ends lost 4 bases and 7 bases respectively, with 10 bases between them. CDR3 region: CASSGLGSEKLFF. CDR3 in DNA: TGTGCCAGCAGTGGGCTAGGGAGTGAAAAACTGTTTTTT.

The chain employs TRBV6-1 and TRBJ1-5, with a weak D call TRBD1 (5 bases). Germline V gene data show CDR1 as MNHNS and CDR2 as SASEGT. V lost 3 bases and J 5 bases, leaving 8 bases between the germline ends. The CDR3 runs 13 residues. The CDR3 protein is CASSEQGDQPQHF. The CDR3 coding sequence is TGTGCCAGCAGTGAGCAGGGTGATCAGCCCCAGCATTTT.

The V call is TRBV11-2, the J call TRBJ2-7; 7 positions match TRBD2. The CDR3 is 15 amino acids. The trim removed 1 base at V and 5 bases at J, leaving 8 bases unmatched. Germline V CDR1 and CDR2: SGHAT, FQNNGV. CDR3 in amino acids: CASSLAAGESDEQYF. As DNA, the CDR3 is TGTGCCAGCAGCTTAGCTGCGGGAGAATCCGACGAGCAGTACTTC.